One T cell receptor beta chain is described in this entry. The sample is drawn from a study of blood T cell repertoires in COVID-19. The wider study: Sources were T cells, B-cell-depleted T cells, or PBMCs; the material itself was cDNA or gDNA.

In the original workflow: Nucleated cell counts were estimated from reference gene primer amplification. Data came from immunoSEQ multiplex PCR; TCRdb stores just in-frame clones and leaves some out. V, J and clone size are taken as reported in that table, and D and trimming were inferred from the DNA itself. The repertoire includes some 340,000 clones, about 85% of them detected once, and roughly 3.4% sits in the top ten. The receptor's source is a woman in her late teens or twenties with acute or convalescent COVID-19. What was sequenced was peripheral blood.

CDR3: CASGLVPTTSGRADEQFF. CDR3 nucleotides: TGTGCTAGTGGTTTGGTACCCACTACTAGCGGGAGGGCCGATGAGCAGTTCTTC. The rearrangement uses TRBV12-5 and TRBJ2-1, with 13 positions matching TRBD2. Germline V gives CDR1 LGHNT, CDR2 FRNRAP. The trim removed 0 bases at V and 8 bases at J, leaving 10 bases unmatched. The CDR3 runs 18 residues.